This T cell receptor beta chain was captured in a study of immune heterogeneity within non-small cell lung tumors. Study-wide findings and caveats: The study found that local T-cell clonality correlated moderately but significantly with local tumor mutational burden (R about 0.33). Between one patient and another, high-frequency T-cell receptor beta clonotypes were largely distinct.

TCRs were amplified from approximately 0.65 ug gDNA of bulk tumor per sample. Several widely spaced biopsies per primary tumor were taken during surgery. Patients underwent curative surgery for non-small cell lung cancer (untreated and newly diagnosed). This CDR3 has 12 amino acids. The germline V gene has CDR1 SGHTA and CDR2 FQGNSA. TCR beta CDR3 amplification used multiplex PCR with 32 V and 13 J primers. TCRdb re-analysed the multiplex PCR reads in MiXCR, keeping a single row per CDR3 protein. The data show about 4,600 distinct CDR3 sequences, more than 30% seen once. Note on this clonotype: What it recognizes is unknown. One base away lies a much larger clone, so this may be a sequencing read error.

The chain has TRBV7-2 and TRBJ1-3; D unresolved. This clonotype was obtained from a woman aged 50 to 60 with non-small cell lung cancer. The material sequenced was lung tumor tissue. The CDR3 coding sequence is TGTGCCAACAGCTGGACTGGAAACACCATATATTTT. It specifies CANSWTGNTIYF. The variable domain in full, with the rest retrieved from reference TRBV7-2 and TRBJ1-3, is GAGVSQSPSNKVTEKGKDVELRCDPISGHTALYWYRQSLGQGLEFLIYFQGNSAPDKSGLPSDRFSAERTGGSVSTLTIQRTQQEDSAVYLCANSWTGNTIYFGEGSWLTVV.